Listed below are T cell receptor beta chains from one sample, sequenced in a study of chemoradiotherapy in HPV16-positive cancers. The data were produced by immunoSEQ multiplex PCR, yet TCRdb's version contains in-frame clones alone and is incomplete. This sample has around 30,000 clones, with around 93% found just once. The sample in question was blood, obtained from a patient who underwent chemoradiotherapy. These receptors all come from a human donor with HPV-associated anogenital cancer. The CDR3 runs from the conserved cysteine through the conserved F or W. D genes are given only for firm matches. Some rows mark clone size as missing; the rest say once, few, many or name a class of expanded clone.

V gene: TRBV19
D gene: TRBD1
clone size: NA
J gene: TRBJ1-2
CDR3 DNA: TGTGCCAGTCTCCAACAGGGACAGGGTGGGAATGGCTACACCTTC
CDR3 protein: CASLQQGQGGNGYTF

V gene: TRBV5-4
D gene: NA
clone size: NA
J gene: TRBJ2-1
CDR3 DNA: TGTGCCAGCAGCGGGGGTAAGGGTCACTCCTACAATGAGCAGTTCTTC
CDR3 protein: CASSGGKGHSYNEQFF

V gene: TRBV6-4
D gene: TRBD1
clone size: once
J gene: TRBJ2-2
CDR3 DNA: TGTGCCAGCAGTGACTCGGGACAGGGGTTCCCCGGGGAGCTGTTTTTT
CDR3 protein: CASSDSGQGFPGELFF

V gene: TRBV7-9
D gene: TRBD1
clone size: NA
J gene: TRBJ2-5
CDR3 DNA: TGTGCCAGCAGCTTAGGACAGGGGGTCCAAGAGACCCAGTACTTC
CDR3 protein: CASSLGQGVQETQYF

V gene: TRBV5-5
D gene: NA
clone size: once
J gene: TRBJ2-7
CDR3 DNA: TGTGCCAGCAGCTTCCTCGCTAACGAGCAGTACTTC
CDR3 protein: CASSFLANEQYF

V gene: TRBV30
D gene: NA
clone size: NA
J gene: TRBJ2-7
CDR3 DNA: TGTGCCTGGAACGGTGGGACAAGCTCCTACGAGCAGTACTTC
CDR3 protein: CAWNGGTSSYEQYF

V gene: TRBV4-2
D gene: TRBD2
clone size: NA
J gene: TRBJ2-1
CDR3 DNA: TGTGCCAGCAGCCAACCTCATTTCTCTCGGACTAGCGGATACAATGAGCAGTTCTTC
CDR3 protein: CASSQPHFSRTSGYNEQFF

V gene: TRBV4-3
D gene: NA
clone size: NA
J gene: TRBJ2-3
CDR3 DNA: TGCGCCAGCAGCCAAGATCCGAGGGGGGGGCTCCCAGATACGCAGTATTTT
CDR3 protein: CASSQDPRGGLPDTQYF

V gene: TRBV20-1
D gene: NA
clone size: NA
J gene: TRBJ1-1
CDR3 DNA: TGCAGTGCTAGGGGAGACACTGAAGCTTTCTTT
CDR3 protein: CSARGDTEAFF

V gene: TRBV30
D gene: NA
clone size: once
J gene: TRBJ1-6
CDR3 DNA: TGTGCCTGGAGTGCCCCAGGGAGTAGTCCCAATTCACCCCTCCACTTT
CDR3 protein: CAWSAPGSSPNSPLHF

V gene: TRBV30
D gene: NA
clone size: NA
J gene: TRBJ1-6
CDR3 DNA: TGTGCCTGGAGTCCAGAAGTTTATAATTCACCCCTCCACTTT
CDR3 protein: CAWSPEVYNSPLHF

V gene: TRBV13
D gene: TRBD1
clone size: NA
J gene: TRBJ1-2
CDR3 DNA: TGTGCCAGCAGCTCAACAGGGGCCTATGGCTACACCTTC
CDR3 protein: CASSSTGAYGYTF

V gene: TRBV5-1
D gene: TRBD1
clone size: NA
J gene: TRBJ1-2
CDR3 DNA: TGCGCCAGCAGCTTGCTTGGTGCCGGGACAGGGGATGGCTACACCTTC
CDR3 protein: CASSLLGAGTGDGYTF

V gene: TRBV6-5
D gene: NA
clone size: NA
J gene: TRBJ2-2
CDR3 DNA: TGTGCCAGCAGTTACTCGGCAGGGGAGCTGTTTTTT
CDR3 protein: CASSYSAGELFF

V gene: TRBV10-1
D gene: NA
clone size: NA
J gene: TRBJ1-2
CDR3 DNA: TGCGCCAGCAGTGAGGGGTATGGCTACACCTTC
CDR3 protein: CASSEGYGYTF

V gene: TRBV6-1
D gene: NA
clone size: once
J gene: TRBJ1-4
CDR3 DNA: TGTGCCAGCAGTGAGGAGGACTCTAATGAAAAACTGTTTTTT
CDR3 protein: CASSEEDSNEKLFF

V gene: TRBV7-6
D gene: NA
clone size: NA
J gene: TRBJ1-5
CDR3 DNA: TGTGCCAGCAGCTTAGCCGGGGGACATCAGCCCCAGCATTTT
CDR3 protein: CASSLAGGHQPQHF

V gene: TRBV19
D gene: NA
clone size: NA
J gene: TRBJ1-2
CDR3 DNA: TGTGCCAGTAGTATCAAGACGACCATCTATGGCTACACCTTC
CDR3 protein: CASSIKTTIYGYTF

V gene: TRBV2
D gene: NA
clone size: NA
J gene: TRBJ1-1
CDR3 DNA: TGTGCTACGGGTATGAACACTGAAGCTTTCTTT
CDR3 protein: CATGMNTEAFF

V gene: TRBV6-5
D gene: NA
clone size: NA
J gene: TRBJ2-6
CDR3 DNA: TGTGCCAGCAGTTTCGACAGGTCTGGGGCCAACGTCCTGACTTTC
CDR3 protein: CASSFDRSGANVLTF

V gene: TRBV18
D gene: TRBD1
clone size: NA
J gene: TRBJ1-1
CDR3 DNA: TGTGCCAGCTCACCGCGGACAGGGGGCAATGGGAACACTGAAGCTTTCTTT
CDR3 protein: CASSPRTGGNGNTEAFF

V gene: TRBV4-2
D gene: NA
clone size: NA
J gene: TRBJ1-2
CDR3 DNA: TGTGCCAGCAGCCACCGGGACGGAGCTAACTATGGCTACACCTTC
CDR3 protein: CASSHRDGANYGYTF

V gene: TRBV19
D gene: NA
clone size: NA
J gene: TRBJ1-4
CDR3 DNA: TGTGCCAGTAGTACGGGACGGAGTAATGAAAAACTGTTTTTT
CDR3 protein: CASSTGRSNEKLFF

V gene: TRBV11-3
D gene: NA
clone size: NA
J gene: TRBJ1-3
CDR3 DNA: TGTGCCAGCAGCTCAGCAAGGAGCTCTGGAAACACCATATATTTT
CDR3 protein: CASSSARSSGNTIYF

V gene: TRBV5-1
D gene: TRBD2
clone size: NA
J gene: TRBJ2-1
CDR3 DNA: TGCGCCAGCAGCCGACTAGCGGGGGGGCCAAATGAGCAGTTCTTC
CDR3 protein: CASSRLAGGPNEQFF

V gene: TRBV7-9
D gene: TRBD1
clone size: NA
J gene: TRBJ2-1
CDR3 DNA: TGTGCCAGCAGCTTAGGAGGGACAGGGCCGGGCGATGAGCAGTTCTTC
CDR3 protein: CASSLGGTGPGDEQFF

V gene: TRBV5-6
D gene: NA
clone size: NA
J gene: TRBJ1-2
CDR3 DNA: TGTGCCAGCAGCTCGGAGACCAACGACAGGCGAAAGGGTGGCTACACCTTC
CDR3 protein: CASSSETNDRRKGGYTF

V gene: TRBV19
D gene: NA
clone size: NA
J gene: TRBJ2-3
CDR3 DNA: TGTGCCAGTAGTACCGACAGATTATCCAGCACAGATACGCAGTATTTT
CDR3 protein: CASSTDRLSSTDTQYF

V gene: TRBV7-8
D gene: NA
clone size: NA
J gene: TRBJ1-5
CDR3 DNA: TGTGCCAGCAGCCCAGCCCGGGCCTACTTTAGCAATCAGCCCCAGCATTTT
CDR3 protein: CASSPARAYFSNQPQHF

V gene: TRBV6-1
D gene: NA
clone size: NA
J gene: TRBJ1-5
CDR3 DNA: TGTGCCAGCAGTGAGTCCCAGCCCCAGCATTTT
CDR3 protein: CASSESQPQHF

V gene: TRBV5-1
D gene: NA
clone size: NA
J gene: TRBJ1-2
CDR3 DNA: TGCGCCAGCAGCCGTGAAGCGGGGAACTACGGCTACACCTTC
CDR3 protein: CASSREAGNYGYTF

V gene: TRBV10-3
D gene: TRBD2
clone size: NA
J gene: TRBJ2-7
CDR3 DNA: TGTGCCACCAGAGCGGGGTCTTACGAGCAGTACTTC
CDR3 protein: CATRAGSYEQYF

V gene: TRBV7-3
D gene: TRBD1
clone size: NA
J gene: TRBJ1-1
CDR3 DNA: TGTGCCAGCAGCCCAGGGGGCGCGGCCACTGAAGCTTTCTTT
CDR3 protein: CASSPGGAATEAFF

V gene: TRBV6-6
D gene: NA
clone size: NA
J gene: TRBJ2-7
CDR3 DNA: TGTGCCAGCAGTTACTCGGGGCAGGGTGTGTTGGAGCAGTACTTC
CDR3 protein: CASSYSGQGVLEQYF

V gene: TRBV23-1
D gene: NA
clone size: NA
J gene: TRBJ2-2
CDR3 DNA: TGCGCCAGCAGTCATGGGACACGCCCGCTGTTTTTT
CDR3 protein: CASSHGTRPLFF

V gene: TRBV9
D gene: NA
clone size: NA
J gene: TRBJ1-2
CDR3 DNA: TGTGCCAGCAGCTCCGTCGGTGGCATGGACTATGGCTACACCTTC
CDR3 protein: CASSSVGGMDYGYTF

V gene: TRBV2
D gene: TRBD2
clone size: NA
J gene: TRBJ2-3
CDR3 DNA: TGTGCCAGCAGGGAGCGGGGGCACCCAGATACGCAGTATTTT
CDR3 protein: CASRERGHPDTQYF

V gene: TRBV4-1
D gene: NA
clone size: NA
J gene: TRBJ2-2
CDR3 DNA: TGCGCCAGCAGCCAAGAGGGGGCAGGTGCCGGGGAGCTGTTTTTT
CDR3 protein: CASSQEGAGAGELFF

V gene: TRBV4-3
D gene: NA
clone size: NA
J gene: TRBJ2-1
CDR3 DNA: TGCGCCAGCAGCCAGTACACCTCCTACAATGAGCAGTTCTTC
CDR3 protein: CASSQYTSYNEQFF

V gene: TRBV5-1
D gene: NA
clone size: once
J gene: TRBJ2-5
CDR3 DNA: TGCGCCAGCAGCTTGGCCAGGCAAGAGACCCAGTACTTC
CDR3 protein: CASSLARQETQYF

V gene: TRBV9
D gene: TRBD2
clone size: NA
J gene: TRBJ2-2
CDR3 DNA: TGTGCCAGCAGCGCACTAGCGGGGGTGTACACCGGGGAGCTGTTTTTT
CDR3 protein: CASSALAGVYTGELFF

V gene: TRBV19
D gene: NA
clone size: NA
J gene: TRBJ1-2
CDR3 DNA: TGTGCCAGTAGACAGTCTCTGGGCAGTAACTATGGCTACACCTTC
CDR3 protein: CASRQSLGSNYGYTF

V gene: TRBV7-9
D gene: TRBD2
clone size: once
J gene: TRBJ2-2
CDR3 DNA: TGTGCCAGCAGCATCGGGGGGGCCACCGGGGAGCTGTTTTTT
CDR3 protein: CASSIGGATGELFF

V gene: TRBV19
D gene: NA
clone size: NA
J gene: TRBJ2-5
CDR3 DNA: TGTGCCAGTACCCCCCCCTATGGGGAAGAGACCCAGTACTTC
CDR3 protein: CASTPPYGEETQYF

V gene: TRBV9
D gene: NA
clone size: NA
J gene: TRBJ2-3
CDR3 DNA: TGTGCCAGCAGCGCCTACGGCCGGGGGCCAACCACAGATACGCAGTATTTT
CDR3 protein: CASSAYGRGPTTDTQYF

V gene: TRBV7-8
D gene: NA
clone size: NA
J gene: TRBJ1-2
CDR3 DNA: TGTGCCAGCAGCTTAAGGTCTGTGGGGGGAACTGTTGCTGGCTACACCTTC
CDR3 protein: CASSLRSVGGTVAGYTF

V gene: TRBV7-6
D gene: NA
clone size: NA
J gene: TRBJ1-1
CDR3 DNA: TGTGCCAGCAGCTCGGACTTACTAGCGGGCACTGAAGCTTTCTTT
CDR3 protein: CASSSDLLAGTEAFF

V gene: TRBV4-2
D gene: TRBD1
clone size: once
J gene: TRBJ1-2
CDR3 DNA: TGTGCCAGCAGCCAACCCGACAGGGGCGGTGGCTACACCTTC
CDR3 protein: CASSQPDRGGGYTF

V gene: TRBV6-6
D gene: TRBD2
clone size: NA
J gene: TRBJ2-7
CDR3 DNA: TGTGCCAGCTCCGGGACTACCTCGCGGGAGCAGTACTTC
CDR3 protein: CASSGTTSREQYF

V gene: TRBV7-9
D gene: NA
clone size: once
J gene: TRBJ2-7
CDR3 DNA: TGTGCCAGCAGCTTACGTCGGGGAGCTGACTACGAGCAGTACTTC
CDR3 protein: CASSLRRGADYEQYF

V gene: TRBV10-2
D gene: NA
clone size: NA
J gene: TRBJ2-7
CDR3 DNA: TGCGCCTCCTCTAGGGGAACTTACTACGAGCAGTACTTC
CDR3 protein: CASSRGTYYEQYF

V gene: TRBV5-4
D gene: TRBD1
clone size: NA
J gene: TRBJ2-7
CDR3 DNA: TGTGCCAGCAGCCCCCGGGACAGAGACTACGAGCAGTACTTC
CDR3 protein: CASSPRDRDYEQYF

V gene: TRBV18
D gene: NA
clone size: NA
J gene: TRBJ1-2
CDR3 DNA: TGTGCCAGCTCACCTGGACAGTACTATGGCTACACCTTC
CDR3 protein: CASSPGQYYGYTF

V gene: TRBV7-2
D gene: TRBD1
clone size: NA
J gene: TRBJ2-7
CDR3 DNA: TGTGCCAGCAGCAGCCGGAAAGGGGGCTTGGCCTACGAGCAGTACTTC
CDR3 protein: CASSSRKGGLAYEQYF

V gene: TRBV5-1
D gene: NA
clone size: NA
J gene: TRBJ1-1
CDR3 DNA: TGCGCCAGCAGCTCGCAGGGAGGGCACACTGAAGCTTTCTTT
CDR3 protein: CASSSQGGHTEAFF

V gene: TRBV11-1
D gene: TRBD1
clone size: NA
J gene: TRBJ1-2
CDR3 DNA: TGTGCCAGCAGCCCGGCGGGACAGAATAACTATGGCTACACCTTC
CDR3 protein: CASSPAGQNNYGYTF

V gene: TRBV7-9
D gene: NA
clone size: once
J gene: TRBJ2-7
CDR3 DNA: TGTGCCAGCAGCTTCACGCAGGATATTTACGAGCAGTACTTC
CDR3 protein: CASSFTQDIYEQYF

V gene: TRBV27
D gene: NA
clone size: NA
J gene: TRBJ1-2
CDR3 DNA: TGTGCCAGCAGTTTATCGGCAGGGGCTAGGGAGGGCTACACCTTC
CDR3 protein: CASSLSAGAREGYTF

V gene: TRBV2
D gene: TRBD1
clone size: few
J gene: TRBJ1-2
CDR3 DNA: TGTGCCAGCAGTTGGGACAGGGAAGCTGGCTACACCTTC
CDR3 protein: CASSWDREAGYTF